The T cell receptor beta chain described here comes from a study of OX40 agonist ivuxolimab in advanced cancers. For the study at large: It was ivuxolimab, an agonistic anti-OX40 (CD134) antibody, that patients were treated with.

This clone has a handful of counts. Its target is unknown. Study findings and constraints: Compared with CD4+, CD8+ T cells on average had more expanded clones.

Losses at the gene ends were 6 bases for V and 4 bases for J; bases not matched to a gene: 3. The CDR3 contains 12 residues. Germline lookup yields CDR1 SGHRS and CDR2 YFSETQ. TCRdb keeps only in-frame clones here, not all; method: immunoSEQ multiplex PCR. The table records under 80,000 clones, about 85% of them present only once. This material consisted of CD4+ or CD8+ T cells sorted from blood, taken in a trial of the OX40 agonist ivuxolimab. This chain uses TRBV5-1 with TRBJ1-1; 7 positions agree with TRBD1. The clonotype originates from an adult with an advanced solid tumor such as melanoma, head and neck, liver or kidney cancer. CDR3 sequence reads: CASKAGGTEAFF. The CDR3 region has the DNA TGCGCCAGCAAAGCAGGGGGCACTGAAGCTTTCTTT.